This T cell receptor beta chain was obtained from a study of blood T cell repertoires in COVID-19. Study context: Acute-phase and convalescent COVID-19 samples originated in the United States, Italy and Spain. PBMCs, B-cell-depleted T cells, or T cells were the source of the cDNA or gDNA that made up the material.

Clones were read by immunoSEQ multiplex PCR, and TCRdb kept only the in-frame ones, dropping some. The table has 380,000 or so clones, about 90% seen once. The V gene lost 4 bases and the J gene lost 3 bases, with 13 bases spanning the gap. CDR3 length: 14 residues. Germline CDR1 reads SGHRS; CDR2 reads YFSETQ. This clonotype was sampled from a man between 35 and 55 years old with acute or convalescent COVID-19. The sequencing sample was made of peripheral blood. The chain employs TRBV5-1 and TRBJ1-1; no reliable D call. Written as DNA, the CDR3 is TGCGCCAGCAGCGTGACGTCGCGGGACACTGAAGCTTTCTTT. Protein product: CASSVTSRDTEAFF.